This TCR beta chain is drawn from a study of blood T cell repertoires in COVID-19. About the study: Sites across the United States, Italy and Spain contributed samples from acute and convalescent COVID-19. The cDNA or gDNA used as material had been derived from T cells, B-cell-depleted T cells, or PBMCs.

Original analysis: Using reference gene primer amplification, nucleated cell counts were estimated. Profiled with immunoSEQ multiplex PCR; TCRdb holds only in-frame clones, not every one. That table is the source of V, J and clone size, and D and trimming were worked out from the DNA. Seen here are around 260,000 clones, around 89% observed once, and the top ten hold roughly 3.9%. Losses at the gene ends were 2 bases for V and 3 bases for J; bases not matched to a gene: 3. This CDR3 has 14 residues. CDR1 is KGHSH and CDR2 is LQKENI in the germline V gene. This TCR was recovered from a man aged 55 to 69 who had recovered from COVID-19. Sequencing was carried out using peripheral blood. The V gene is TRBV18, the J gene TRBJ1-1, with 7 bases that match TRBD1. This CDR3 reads CASSPDRDYTEAFF. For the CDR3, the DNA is TGTGCCAGCTCACCAGACAGGGACTACACTGAAGCTTTCTTT. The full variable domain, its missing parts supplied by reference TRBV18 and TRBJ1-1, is NAGVMQNPRHLVRRRGQEARLRCSPMKGHSHVYWYRQLPEEGLKFMVYLQKENIIDESGMPKERFSAEFPKEGPSILRIQQVVRGDSAAYFCASSPDRDYTEAFFGQGTRLTVV.